The sequence of this T cell receptor beta chain was determined in a study of blood T cell repertoires in COVID-19. About the study: Samples of COVID-19 (acute and convalescent) were obtained from the United States, Italy and Spain.

Assay used: immunoSEQ multiplex PCR; TCRdb lists only in-frame clones, some missing. The sample consists of some 70,000 clones, approximately 80% of them appearing once. This clone is a singleton in its sample. The sequenced sample consisted of peripheral blood. The receptor was isolated from an elderly man with acute or convalescent COVID-19.

The CDR3 DNA reads TGTGCCAGCTCCCCCACTGAGGGCTCCTTCTATGGCTACACCTTC. Amino acid sequence: CASSPTEGSFYGYTF. The V gene is TRBV18, the J gene TRBJ1-2; the D is unclear. The V end lost 6 bases, the J end lost 4 bases, and 18 bases lay between the germline ends. CDR3 size: 15 residues. The germline gives CDR1 KGHSH, CDR2 LQKENI.